This note documents a single T cell receptor beta chain sequence. The CDR3 is 16 amino acids. Germline lookup yields CDR1 SGHRS and CDR2 YFSETQ. The V gene lost 4 bases and the J gene lost 2 bases, with 15 bases spanning the gap. TCRdb reanalysed the RT-PCR reads using MiXCR and keeps one entry per CDR3 protein. The sample lists about 680,000 distinct CDR3 sequences; 14% were seen once. This TCR came from a female donor in good health, serving as a healthy control. The chain employs TRBV5-1 and TRBJ1-4; D gene ambiguous. Sequencing used memory CD4+ T cells from blood. The CDR3 DNA sequence: TGCGCCAGCAGCCCCGACGGGGTGTTGACTAATGAAAAACTGTTTTTT. Translation: CASSPDGVLTNEKLFF.